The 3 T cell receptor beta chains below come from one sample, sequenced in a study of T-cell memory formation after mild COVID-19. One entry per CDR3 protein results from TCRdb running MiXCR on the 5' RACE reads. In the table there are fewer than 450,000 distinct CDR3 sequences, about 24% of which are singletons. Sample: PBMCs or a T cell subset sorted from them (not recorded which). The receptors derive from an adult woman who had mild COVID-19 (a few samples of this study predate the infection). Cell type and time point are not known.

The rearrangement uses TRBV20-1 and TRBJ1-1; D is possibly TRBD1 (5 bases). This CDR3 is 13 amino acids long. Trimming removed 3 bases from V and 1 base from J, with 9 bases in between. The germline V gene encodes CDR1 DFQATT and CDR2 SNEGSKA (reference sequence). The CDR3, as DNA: TGCAGTGCTAGCCTCGGGGGGAACACTGAAGCTTTCTTT. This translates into CSASLGGNTEAFF.

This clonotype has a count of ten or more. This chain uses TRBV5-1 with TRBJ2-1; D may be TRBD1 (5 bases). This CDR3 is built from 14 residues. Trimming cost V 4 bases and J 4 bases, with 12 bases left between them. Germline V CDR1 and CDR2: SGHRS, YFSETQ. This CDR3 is CASSPTASYNEQFF. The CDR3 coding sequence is TGCGCCAGCAGCCCGACAGCGTCATACAATGAGCAGTTCTTC.

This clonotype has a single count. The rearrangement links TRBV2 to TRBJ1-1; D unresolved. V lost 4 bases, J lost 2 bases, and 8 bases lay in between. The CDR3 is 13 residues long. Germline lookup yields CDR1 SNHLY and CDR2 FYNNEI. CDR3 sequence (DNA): TGTGCCAGCAGTGGAGGGCGCAACACTGAAGCTTTCTTT. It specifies CASSGGRNTEAFF. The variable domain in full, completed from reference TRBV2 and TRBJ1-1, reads EPEVTQTPSHQVTQMGQEVILRCVPISNHLYFYWYRQILGQKVEFLVSFYNNEISEKSEIFDDQFSVERPDGSNFTLKIRSTKLEDSAMYFCASSGGRNTEAFFGQGTRLTVV.